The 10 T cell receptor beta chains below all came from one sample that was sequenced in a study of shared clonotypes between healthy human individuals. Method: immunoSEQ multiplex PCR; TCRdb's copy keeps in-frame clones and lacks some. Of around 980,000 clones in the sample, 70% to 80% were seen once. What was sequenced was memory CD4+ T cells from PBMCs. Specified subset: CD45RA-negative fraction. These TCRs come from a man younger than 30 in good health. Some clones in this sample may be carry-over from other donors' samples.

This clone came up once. Here the CDR3 reads CASSLSILAGSYEQYF. The CDR3 region has the DNA TGTGCCAGCAGTTTATCGATACTAGCGGGATCCTACGAGCAGTACTTC. The chain is built from TRBV27 and TRBJ2-7, with TRBD2 identical over 10 bases. The CDR3 length is 16 residues. The V gene end was trimmed by 0 bases and the J gene end by 1 base; junction bases not matched to a gene: 3. Germline values: CDR1 MNHEY, CDR2 SMNVEV (reference sequence).

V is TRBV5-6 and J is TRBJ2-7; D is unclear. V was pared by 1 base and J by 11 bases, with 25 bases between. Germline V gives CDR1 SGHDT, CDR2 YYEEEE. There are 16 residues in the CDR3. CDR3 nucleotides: TGTGCCAGCAGCTTGAGGGCTTCGCGACGGACCCTAAAGGAGTACTTC. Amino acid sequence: CASSLRASRRTLKEYF.

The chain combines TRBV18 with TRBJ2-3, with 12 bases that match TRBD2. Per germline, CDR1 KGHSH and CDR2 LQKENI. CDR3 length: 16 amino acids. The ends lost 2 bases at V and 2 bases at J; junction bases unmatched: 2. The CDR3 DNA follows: TGTGCCAGCTCACCATGGACTAGCGGGACCACAGATACGCAGTATTTT. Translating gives CASSPWTSGTTDTQYF. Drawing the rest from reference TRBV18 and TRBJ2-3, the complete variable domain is NAGVMQNPRHLVRRRGQEARLRCSPMKGHSHVYWYRQLPEEGLKFMVYLQKENIIDESGMPKERFSAEFPKEGPSILRIQQVVRGDSAAYFCASSPWTSGTTDTQYFGPGTRLTVL.

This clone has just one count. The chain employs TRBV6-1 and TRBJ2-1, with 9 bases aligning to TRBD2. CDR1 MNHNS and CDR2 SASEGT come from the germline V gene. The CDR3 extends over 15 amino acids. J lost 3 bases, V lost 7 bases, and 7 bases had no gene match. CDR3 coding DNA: TGTGCCAGCATAGAGCTAGCGGGAATCTACAATGAGCAGTTCTTC. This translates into CASIELAGIYNEQFF.

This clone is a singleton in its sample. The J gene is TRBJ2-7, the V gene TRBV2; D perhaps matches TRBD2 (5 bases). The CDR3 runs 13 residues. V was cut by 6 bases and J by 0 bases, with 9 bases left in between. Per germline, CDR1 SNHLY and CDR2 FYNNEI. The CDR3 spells CASRLGVSYEQYF. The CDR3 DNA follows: TGTGCCAGCAGGCTCGGGGTCTCCTACGAGCAGTACTTC.

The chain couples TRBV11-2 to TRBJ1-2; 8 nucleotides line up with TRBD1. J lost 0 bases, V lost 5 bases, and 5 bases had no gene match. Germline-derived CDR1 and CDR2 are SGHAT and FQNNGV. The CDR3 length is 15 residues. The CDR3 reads CASSRRTGTNYGYTF. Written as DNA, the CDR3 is TGTGCCAGCAGCAGGCGGACAGGGACTAACTATGGCTACACCTTC.

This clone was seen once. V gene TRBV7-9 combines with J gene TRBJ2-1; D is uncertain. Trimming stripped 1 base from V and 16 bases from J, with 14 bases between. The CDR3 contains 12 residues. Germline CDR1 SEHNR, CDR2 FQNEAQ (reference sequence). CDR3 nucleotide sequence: TGTGCCAGCAGCTTAGAAAGGAGTATCGAATTCTTC. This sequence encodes CASSLERSIEFF. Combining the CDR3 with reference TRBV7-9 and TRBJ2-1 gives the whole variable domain DTGVSQNPRHKITKRGQNVTFRCDPISEHNRLYWYRQTLGQGPEFLTYFQNEAQLEKSRLLSDRFSAERPKGSFSTLEIQRTEQGDSAMYLCASSLERSIEFFGPGTRLTVL.

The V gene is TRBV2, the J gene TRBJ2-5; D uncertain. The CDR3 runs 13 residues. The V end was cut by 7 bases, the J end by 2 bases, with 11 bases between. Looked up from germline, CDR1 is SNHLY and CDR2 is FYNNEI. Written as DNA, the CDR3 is TGTGCCAGCATCCGAACCCAGCAAGAGACCCAGTACTTC. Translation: CASIRTQQETQYF.

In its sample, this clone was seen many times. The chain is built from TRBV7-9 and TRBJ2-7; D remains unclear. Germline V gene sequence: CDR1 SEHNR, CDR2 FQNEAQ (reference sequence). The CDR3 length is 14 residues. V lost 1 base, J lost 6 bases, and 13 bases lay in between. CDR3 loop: CASSLDFRVSEQYF. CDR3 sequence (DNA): TGTGCCAGCAGCTTAGATTTCCGTGTTAGCGAGCAGTACTTC.

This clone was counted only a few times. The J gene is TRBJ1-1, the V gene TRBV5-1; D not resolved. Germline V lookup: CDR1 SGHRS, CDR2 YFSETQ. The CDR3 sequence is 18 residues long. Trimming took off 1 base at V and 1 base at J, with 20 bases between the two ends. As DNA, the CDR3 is TGCGCCAGCAGCTTGTGGGGTAATCAGGCCCAGGAGAACACTGAAGCTTTCTTT. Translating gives CASSLWGNQAQENTEAFF.